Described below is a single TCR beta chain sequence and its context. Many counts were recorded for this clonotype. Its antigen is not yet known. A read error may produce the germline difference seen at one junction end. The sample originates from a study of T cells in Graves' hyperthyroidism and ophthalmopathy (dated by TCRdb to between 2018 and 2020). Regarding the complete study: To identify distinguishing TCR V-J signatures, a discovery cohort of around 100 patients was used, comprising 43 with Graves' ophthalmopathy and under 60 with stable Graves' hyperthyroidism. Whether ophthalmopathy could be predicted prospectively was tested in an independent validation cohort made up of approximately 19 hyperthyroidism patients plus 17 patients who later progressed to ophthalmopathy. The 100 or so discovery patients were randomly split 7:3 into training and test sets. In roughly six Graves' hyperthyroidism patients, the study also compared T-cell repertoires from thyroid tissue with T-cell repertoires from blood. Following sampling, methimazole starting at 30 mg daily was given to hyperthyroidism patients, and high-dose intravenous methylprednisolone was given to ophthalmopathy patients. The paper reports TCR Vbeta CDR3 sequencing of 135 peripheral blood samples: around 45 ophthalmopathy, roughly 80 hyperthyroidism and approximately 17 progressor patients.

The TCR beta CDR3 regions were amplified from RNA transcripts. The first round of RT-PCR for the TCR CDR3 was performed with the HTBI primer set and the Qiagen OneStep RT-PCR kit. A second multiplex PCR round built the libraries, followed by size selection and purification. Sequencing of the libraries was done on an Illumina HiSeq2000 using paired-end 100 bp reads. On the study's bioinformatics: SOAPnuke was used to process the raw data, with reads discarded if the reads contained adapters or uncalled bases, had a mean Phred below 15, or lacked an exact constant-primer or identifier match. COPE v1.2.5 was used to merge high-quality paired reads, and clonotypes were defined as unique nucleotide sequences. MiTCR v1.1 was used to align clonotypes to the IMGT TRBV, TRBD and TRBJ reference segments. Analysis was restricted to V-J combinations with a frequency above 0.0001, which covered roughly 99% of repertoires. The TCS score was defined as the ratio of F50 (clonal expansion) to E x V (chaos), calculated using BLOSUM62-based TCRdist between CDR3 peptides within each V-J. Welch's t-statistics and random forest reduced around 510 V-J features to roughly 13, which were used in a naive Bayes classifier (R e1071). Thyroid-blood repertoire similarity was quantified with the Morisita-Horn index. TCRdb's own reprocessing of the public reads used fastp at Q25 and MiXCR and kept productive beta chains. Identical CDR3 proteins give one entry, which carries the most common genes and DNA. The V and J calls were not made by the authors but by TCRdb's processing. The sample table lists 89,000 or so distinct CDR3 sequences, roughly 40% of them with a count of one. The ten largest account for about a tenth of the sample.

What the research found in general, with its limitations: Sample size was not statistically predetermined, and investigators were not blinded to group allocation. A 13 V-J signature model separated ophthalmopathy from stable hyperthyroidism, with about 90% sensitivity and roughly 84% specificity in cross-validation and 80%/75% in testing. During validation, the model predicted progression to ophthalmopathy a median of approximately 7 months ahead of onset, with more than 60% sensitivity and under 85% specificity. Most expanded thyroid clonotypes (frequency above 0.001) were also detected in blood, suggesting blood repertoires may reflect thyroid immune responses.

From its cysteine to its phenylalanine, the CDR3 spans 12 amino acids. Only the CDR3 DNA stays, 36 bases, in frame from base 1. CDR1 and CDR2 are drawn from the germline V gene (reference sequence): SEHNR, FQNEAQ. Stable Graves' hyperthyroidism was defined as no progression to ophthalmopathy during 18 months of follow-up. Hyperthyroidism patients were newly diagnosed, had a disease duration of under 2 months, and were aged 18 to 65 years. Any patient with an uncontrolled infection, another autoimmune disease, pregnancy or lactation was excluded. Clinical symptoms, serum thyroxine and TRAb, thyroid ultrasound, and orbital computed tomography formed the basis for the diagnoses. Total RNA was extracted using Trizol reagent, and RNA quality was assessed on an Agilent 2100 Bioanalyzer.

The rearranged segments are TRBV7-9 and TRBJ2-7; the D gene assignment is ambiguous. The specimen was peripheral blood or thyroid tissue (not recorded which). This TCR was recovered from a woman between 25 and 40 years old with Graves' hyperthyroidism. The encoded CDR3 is CASSFHDRLPDF. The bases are TGTGCCAGCAGCTTCCACGACCGCCTACCGGACTTC.